There are many counts of the clone carrying this T cell receptor beta chain. Its antigen is currently unknown. V was clipped by 4 bases and J by 2 bases; unmatched bases: 4. The germline V gene has CDR1 SGHRS and CDR2 YFSETQ. The CDR3 sequence is 14 residues long. The study, taken as a whole, reports: Greatest tumor Treg TCR overlap was with tumor naive CD4+ cells. The TCR gene usage of tumor memory CD4+ T cells clustered together with blood and lymph node memory CD4+ cells and with lymph node naive CD4+ cells.

Semi-nested PCR with Nested Universal Primer A followed constant-region reverse priming of full-length variable regions. TCRdb re-analysed the 5' RACE reads in MiXCR, keeping a single row per CDR3 protein. Found here are some 44,000 distinct CDR3 sequences, roughly a fifth of them singletons; the top ten hold about 4%. Treg sorting used a CD4+CD25+CD127-/low gate. The receptor comes from a female donor with breast cancer. Sequences were obtained from Tregs sorted from blood. The chain joins TRBV5-1 to TRBJ2-7, with 9 bases aligning to TRBD1. CDR3 loop: CASSKGQGTYEQYF. CDR3 DNA sequence: TGCGCCAGCAGCAAGGGACAGGGCACCTACGAGCAGTACTTC. Supplemented by reference TRBV5-1 and TRBJ2-7, the full variable domain reads KAGVTQTPRYLIKTRGQQVTLSCSPISGHRSVSWYQQTPGQGLQFLFEYFSETQRNKGNFPGRFSGRQFSNSRSEMNVSTLELGDSALYLCASSKGQGTYEQYFGPGTRLTVT.